These 27 T cell receptor beta chains were all obtained from the same sample, sequenced in a study of cytomegalovirus exposure and HLA in healthy donors. PCR was performed using 60 Vbeta and 13 Jbeta primers. Sequenced by immunoSEQ multiplex PCR; TCRdb stores in-frame clones only, minus some. Here the sample spans around 200,000 clones, around four fifths being singletons. The sequenced sample consisted of PBMCs. These receptors came from a man between 45 and 60 years old in good health and CMV-seronegative.

The chain links TRBV5-1 to TRBJ2-6; D is ambiguous. The CDR3 contains 16 residues. Trimming took 2 bases from V and 1 from J, leaving 10 bases between them. CDR1 is SGHRS, CDR2 YFSETQ, per germline. DNA for the CDR3: TGCGCCAGCAGCTTAGCGTTGGGTTCTGGGGCCAACGTCCTGACTTTC. Protein: CASSLALGSGANVLTF.

The rearrangement joins TRBV21-1 to TRBJ1-3. TRBV21-1 is classified as a pseudogene. The CDR3 runs to 16 residues. The CDR3: CASSLPTEGGGNTIYF. CDR3 nucleotides: TGTGCCAGCAGCTTACCGACGGAGGGCGGTGGGAACACCATATATTTT.

The J gene is TRBJ2-4, the V gene TRBV25-1; D may be TRBD2 (5 bases). The germline V gene encodes CDR1 MGHDK and CDR2 SYGVNS. V shed 2 bases and J shed 2 bases, with 7 bases lying between them. The CDR3 is made up of 14 amino acids. CDR3 in amino acids: CASSEEGSKNIQYF. Written as DNA, the CDR3 is TGTGCCAGCAGTGAAGAGGGATCCAAAAACATTCAGTACTTC. The full variable domain, completed using reference TRBV25-1 and TRBJ2-4, is EADIYQTPRYLVIGTGKKITLECSQTMGHDKMYWYQQDPGMELHLIHYSYGVNSTEKGDLSSESTVSRIRTEHFPLTLESARPSHTSQYLCASSEEGSKNIQYFGAGTRLSVL.

V and J are TRBV2 and TRBJ2-7; 9 bases are a match to TRBD1. The CDR3 spans 13 residues. Losses at the gene ends were 8 bases for V and 2 bases for J; bases not matched to a gene: 4. Looked up from germline, CDR1 is SNHLY and CDR2 is FYNNEI. The CDR3: CASRTGVAYEQYF. Here the CDR3 DNA reads TGTGCCAGCCGGACAGGGGTGGCCTACGAGCAGTACTTC.

The CDR3 reads CASWLGQGNSPLHF. The CDR3 nucleotides read TGTGCCAGCTGGTTGGGGCAGGGGAATTCACCCCTCCACTTT. The rearrangement joins TRBV6-1 to TRBJ1-6, with TRBD1 as a possible D gene (6 bases). The CDR3 has 14 amino acids. Trimming removed 8 bases from V and 7 bases from J, with 15 bases in between. The germline CDR1 and CDR2 sequences are MNHNS and SASEGT.

The V gene is TRBV7-2, the J gene TRBJ2-7, with TRBD2 identical over 11 bases. Germline lookup yields CDR1 SGHTA and CDR2 FQGNSA. The V and J ends lost 4 bases and 6 bases, in that order; junction bases with no gene match: 8. The CDR3 sequence is 15 residues long. CDR3 nucleotides: TGTGCCAGCAGCTCGTTAGCGGGGGGGCGAGGCGAGCAGTACTTC. It codes for CASSSLAGGRGEQYF.

This clone has just one count. This chain connects TRBV6-4 to TRBJ2-3; maybe TRBD1 (5 bases). V was shortened by 6 bases and J by 2 bases, with 15 bases between the two germline ends. CDR1 is MRHNA and CDR2 is SNTAGT in the germline V gene. CDR3 length: 15 amino acids. The chain's CDR3 is CASRALGQLTDTQYF. The CDR3 DNA sequence: TGTGCCAGCAGGGCCTTGGGGCAGCTCACAGATACGCAGTATTTT.

This clone came up a few times. The chain joins TRBV4-2 to TRBJ1-1, with no clear D. The length of the CDR3 is 13 residues. Germline lookup yields CDR1 LGHNA and CDR2 YNFKEQ. The ends were cut back, 2 bases at V and 5 bases at J, with 9 bases in the middle. CDR3 amino acids: CASSQREGTEAFF. Written as DNA, the CDR3 is TGTGCCAGCAGCCAACGGGAGGGAACTGAAGCTTTCTTT.

This clone was seen just once. This chain links TRBV9 with TRBJ2-5, with TRBD2 matching 9 bases. Germline CDR1 and CDR2: SGDLS and YYNGEE. The CDR3 covers 16 residues. V trimming: 9 bases; J trimming: 5 bases; junction bases outside the gene matches: 17. CDR3: CATAGGGGAGWETQYF. CDR3 in DNA: TGTGCCACCGCGGGGGGCGGGGGGGCCGGGTGGGAGACCCAGTACTTC.

This clone was found a few times. The rearrangement links TRBV19 to TRBJ1-4, with D perhaps matching TRBD1 (5 bases). The CDR3 totals 16 residues. The V and J ends lost 6 bases and 6 bases respectively, with 20 bases between them. The germline V gene has CDR1 LNHDA and CDR2 SQIVND (reference sequence). The CDR3 loop is CASRKRGGGIDEKLFF. CDR3 sequence (DNA): TGTGCCAGTAGGAAACGGGGGGGAGGAATCGATGAAAAACTGTTTTTT.

The genes are TRBV7-2 and TRBJ2-5; tentatively, D is TRBD2 (7 bases). The CDR3 runs 17 residues. V lost 3 bases and J 0 bases, leaving 17 bases between the germline ends. Per germline, CDR1 SGHTA and CDR2 FQGNSA. The CDR3 spells CASSFTYGRGNQETQYF. The DNA for the CDR3 is TGTGCCAGCAGCTTTACCTATGGGAGGGGGAACCAAGAGACCCAGTACTTC.

The rearrangement links TRBV5-1 to TRBJ1-2; D is possibly TRBD1 (5 bases). V was shortened by 6 bases and J by 2 bases, with 11 bases between the two germline ends. Germline CDR1 SGHRS, CDR2 YFSETQ. The CDR3 runs 13 residues. The CDR3 DNA follows: TGCGCCAGCACACAGGACTACAACTATGGCTACACCTTC. This gives the protein CASTQDYNYGYTF.

The chain has TRBV12-5 and TRBJ2-1; TRBD2 matches at 8 bases. This CDR3 contains 14 residues. V lost 6 bases, J lost 4 bases, and 5 bases stayed unmatched. Germline V lookup: CDR1 LGHNT, CDR2 FRNRAP. The CDR3 bases are TGTGCTAGTGGCCCCGGGGGGGCATACAATGAGCAGTTCTTC. It encodes CASGPGGAYNEQFF.

The chain has TRBV6-4 and TRBJ2-3, with a tentative D call TRBD2 (5 bases). CDR1 is MRHNA and CDR2 is SNTAGT in the germline V gene. V was pared by 2 bases and J by 1 base, with 16 bases between. This CDR3 has 17 amino acids. CDR3 DNA: TGTGCCAGCAGTGACCATCCGGGGAAAGGAGGCACAGATACGCAGTATTTT. Encoded protein: CASSDHPGKGGTDTQYF.

The rearrangement uses TRBV25-1 and TRBJ2-3; no definite D call. The germline V gene encodes CDR1 MGHDK and CDR2 SYGVNS. The CDR3 totals 15 residues. Between the trimmed V and J ends, which lost 6 bases and 1 base, there was a span of 14 bases. The CDR3: CASRKMGTGTDTQYF. In DNA form, the CDR3 reads TGTGCCAGCAGGAAAATGGGTACAGGCACAGATACGCAGTATTTT.

This clone is a singleton in its sample. The chain joins TRBV27 to TRBJ2-1, with D perhaps TRBD2 (5 bases). The CDR3 consists of 14 residues. Germline V gene lookup returns CDR1 MNHEY and CDR2 SMNVEV (reference sequence). The V end was cut by 7 bases, the J end by 7 bases, with 17 bases between. CDR3 nucleotide sequence: TGTGCCAGCAAGTTTGGGAGACACAGTAATGAGCAGTTCTTC. Amino acid sequence: CASKFGRHSNEQFF.

The rearrangement links TRBV6-6 to TRBJ1-2; D not certain. CDR3 length equals 13 residues. Germline V gene sequence: CDR1 MNHNY, CDR2 SVGAGI (reference sequence). Trimming cost V 6 bases and J 7 bases, with 15 bases left between them. The CDR3: CASSPDSSRGYTF. The CDR3 nucleotides are TGTGCCAGCAGCCCCGATAGTTCGCGTGGCTACACCTTC.

This chain joins TRBV7-8 and TRBJ2-5, with 7 nucleotides matching TRBD2. CDR1 and CDR2 (germline): SGHVS, FQNEAQ. The CDR3 extends over 16 amino acids. Germline trimming cut 7 bases from V and 1 base from J; bases unmatched to any gene: 12. CDR3 coding DNA: TGTGCCAGCAACCCGAACCCGGGAGGTTTCCAAGAGACCCAGTACTTC. Translating it yields CASNPNPGGFQETQYF.

V gene TRBV18 combines with J gene TRBJ1-1; 9 bases match TRBD1. The junction had 5 bases not matched to a gene; V was cut back by 4 bases and J by 2 bases. Germline loops: CDR1 KGHSH, CDR2 LQKENI. The CDR3 has 15 amino acids. Here the CDR3 reads CASSRTDRGNTEAFF. For the CDR3, the DNA is TGTGCCAGCTCACGGACGGACAGGGGAAACACTGAAGCTTTCTTT.

This clone was seen a handful of times. J is TRBJ2-3 and V is TRBV28; TRBD2 agrees at 8 bases. V shed 0 bases, J shed 5 bases, and the junction held 13 bases outside the gene matches. Germline V gene data show CDR1 as MDHEN and CDR2 as SYDVKM. The CDR3 has 18 amino acids. CDR3 bases: TGTGCCAGCAGTTTATGGGTCCCCAACGGGAGGGCCGTAGATACGCAGTATTTT. Translation gives CASSLWVPNGRAVDTQYF. The variable domain in full, with the rest retrieved from reference TRBV28 and TRBJ2-3, is DVKVTQSSRYLVKRTGEKVFLECVQDMDHENMFWYRQDPGLGLRLIYFSYDVKMKEKGDIPEGYSVSREKKERFSLILESASTNQTSMYLCASSLWVPNGRAVDTQYFGPGTRLTVL.

CDR3 region: CASTRTRGNTIYF. CDR3 sequence (DNA): TGTGCCAGCACGCGGACAAGGGGAAACACCATATATTTT. The genes are TRBV25-1 and TRBJ1-3; a possible D gene is TRBD1 (5 bases). Between the trimmed V and J ends, which lost 7 bases and 4 bases, there was a span of 11 bases. CDR3 length: 13 amino acids. Germline lookup yields CDR1 MGHDK and CDR2 SYGVNS.

This clone was recorded a few times. This chain joins TRBV23-1 and TRBJ2-3, with D unclear. TRBV23-1 is annotated as an ORF whose role is uncertain. V was pared by 3 bases and J by 2 bases, with 15 bases between. The CDR3 runs 16 residues. CDR3 nucleotide sequence: TGCGCCAGCAGTCAGCCTCCGGGTGAACCCACAGATACGCAGTATTTT. It is translated as CASSQPPGEPTDTQYF.

The chain uses TRBV7-2 and TRBJ2-3; D call uncertain. With 7 bases removed from V and 2 bases from J, the gap between germline ends came to 10 bases. The CDR3 covers 13 residues. CDR1 and CDR2 from the germline V gene are SGHTA and FQGNSA. CDR3 sequence: CASTTTPTDTQYF. In DNA form, the CDR3 reads TGTGCCAGCACTACTACCCCCACAGATACGCAGTATTTT.

The chain carries TRBV5-3 and TRBJ2-3; 12 nucleotides line up with TRBD2. TRBV5-3 counts as an open reading frame of uncertain function. The length of the CDR3 is 20 residues. After removal of 4 bases from V and 0 bases from J, the junction contained 15 bases not matched to a gene. The chain's CDR3 is CARSPKTGRTSGVSTDTQYF. The CDR3 bases are TGTGCCAGAAGCCCAAAGACAGGAAGGACTAGCGGGGTAAGCACAGATACGCAGTATTTT.

V gene TRBV30 combines with J gene TRBJ2-7, with 9 bases aligning to TRBD1. Germline CDR1 and CDR2: GTSNPN and SVGIG (reference sequence). V shed 2 bases, J shed 5 bases, and the junction held 7 bases outside the gene matches. The length of the CDR3 is 14 residues. The CDR3 region has the DNA TGTGCCTGGAGTTCCGGGACAGGGTATGACGAGCAGTACTTC. Protein sequence: CAWSSGTGYDEQYF.

The CDR3 spells CASFRGSDTEAFF. DNA of the CDR3: TGTGCCAGTTTCAGGGGAAGCGACACTGAAGCTTTCTTT. The chain recombines TRBV27 with TRBJ1-1; D possibly corresponds to TRBD1 (6 bases). The germline V and J ends were trimmed by 9 bases and 3 bases, with 14 bases remaining between them. Per germline, CDR1 MNHEY and CDR2 SMNVEV (reference sequence). This CDR3 is 13 amino acids long.

The chain's CDR3 is CASSQGASNSPLHF. The CDR3 DNA follows: TGCGCCAGCAGCCAAGGGGCGAGCAATTCACCCCTCCACTTT. The chain couples TRBV4-3 to TRBJ1-6, with D hard to call. The germline V gene has CDR1 LGHNA and CDR2 YSLEER. V gave up 1 base and J gave up 7 bases, with 8 bases separating them. The CDR3 is 14 residues long.